A selection of T cell receptor beta chains follows, all from one sample in a study of cytomegalovirus exposure and HLA in healthy donors. Here immunoSEQ multiplex PCR was the method, and the copy in TCRdb shows in-frame clones only, minus some. This sample has about 140,000 clones, with about 82% found just once. Specimen: PBMCs. Receptor source: a man aged 30-40 years in good health and CMV-seronegative. CDR3s include the opening cysteine and the closing phenylalanine or tryptophan. The D gene is left open where the match is weak. A clone size is listed for some rows: how often the clone was seen (once, few, many), or a class if it is expanded.

d_gene	v_gene	j_gene	abundance	CDR3aa	CDR3nt
TRBD1	TRBV19	TRBJ2-5	NA	CASSGGTGEETQYF	TGTGCCAGTAGTGGGGGGACAGGGGAAGAGACCCAGTACTTC
TRBD2	TRBV2	TRBJ2-1	NA	CASLLAVSYNEQFF	TGTGCCAGCTTGCTAGCGGTCTCCTACAATGAGCAGTTCTTC
NA	TRBV5-6	TRBJ2-2	NA	CASSLVSAGAFGRTGELFF	TGTGCCAGCAGCTTGGTTTCGGCAGGGGCGTTCGGTAGGACCGGGGAGCTGTTTTTT
TRBD1	TRBV7-6	TRBJ2-7	NA	CASRPDRGSFHEQYF	TGTGCCAGCAGACCCGACAGGGGGAGTTTCCACGAGCAGTACTTC
TRBD2	TRBV7-6	TRBJ2-3	NA	CASSPRGGTDTQYF	TGTGCCAGCAGCCCTCGGGGGGGCACAGATACGCAGTATTTT
NA	TRBV25-1	TRBJ2-7	NA	CASSADGGRWDEQYF	TGTGCCAGCAGTGCGGACGGAGGGAGATGGGACGAGCAGTACTTC
NA	TRBV4-2	TRBJ1-5	NA	CASSQEKGQINQPQHF	TGTGCCAGCAGCCAAGAAAAGGGGCAGATCAATCAGCCCCAGCATTTT
NA	TRBV19	TRBJ1-3	NA	CASSISGSGNTIYF	TGTGCCAGTAGTATTTCAGGCTCTGGAAACACCATATATTTT
TRBD2	TRBV14	TRBJ2-3	NA	CASSPTSGGFGAAQYF	TGTGCCAGCAGCCCGACTAGCGGGGGGTTTGGGGCGGCGCAGTATTTT
NA	TRBV5-1	TRBJ1-4	NA	CASSLGQGRATNEKLFF	TGCGCCAGCAGCTTGGGGCAGGGAAGAGCAACTAATGAAAAACTGTTTTTT
TRBD2	TRBV28	TRBJ2-7	NA	CASRPRLAGGNEQYF	TGTGCCAGCAGGCCCAGACTAGCGGGAGGAAACGAGCAGTACTTC
TRBD1	TRBV28	TRBJ1-1	NA	CASSWMVQGEAFF	TGTGCCAGCAGTTGGATGGTACAGGGGGAAGCTTTCTTT
NA	TRBV28	TRBJ1-5	few	CASSFTPGVNQPQHF	TGTGCCAGCAGTTTCACCCCAGGGGTTAATCAGCCCCAGCATTTT
NA	TRBV5-6	TRBJ1-1	NA	CASSHGDTEAFF	TGTGCCAGCAGCCACGGGGACACTGAAGCTTTCTTT
TRBD2	TRBV25-1	TRBJ2-1	NA	CASSEQGTSVSNEQFF	TGTGCCAGCAGTGAACAAGGGACTAGCGTGAGCAATGAGCAGTTCTTC
NA	TRBV4-1	TRBJ2-1	NA	CASSQGADEQFF	TGCGCCAGCAGCCAGGGGGCCGATGAGCAGTTCTTC
TRBD1	TRBV5-1	TRBJ2-1	NA	CASKTGQGYNEQFF	TGCGCCAGCAAGACGGGACAGGGATACAATGAGCAGTTCTTC